These 7 T cell receptor beta chains originate from one sample sequenced in a study of cytomegalovirus exposure and HLA in healthy donors. PCR employed 60 Vbeta and 13 Jbeta primers. Sequencing was performed with immunoSEQ multiplex PCR; in TCRdb, only in-frame clones are kept and a portion is missing. The sample carries roughly 130,000 clones, roughly three fifths recorded once. The sequenced material came from PBMCs. Receptors were obtained from a woman aged 55-70 years in good health and CMV-seronegative.

The rearrangement uses TRBV7-9 and TRBJ1-1, with D maybe TRBD1 (5 bases). The CDR3 is 16 amino acids. In germline, CDR1 is SEHNR, CDR2 FQNEAQ (reference sequence). Trimming stripped 1 base from V and 0 bases from J, with 12 bases between. CDR3 protein: CASSLGGGGMNTEAFF. Written as DNA, the CDR3 is TGTGCCAGCAGCTTAGGTGGGGGAGGAATGAACACTGAAGCTTTCTTT.

In its sample, this clone was seen a few times. The V and J genes are TRBV5-1 and TRBJ2-5; 7 bases agree with TRBD1. This CDR3 contains 14 residues. The trim removed 4 bases at V and 5 bases at J, leaving 8 bases unmatched. Germline V CDR1 and CDR2: SGHRS, YFSETQ. The CDR3 spells CASSQPTGMETQYF. The CDR3 DNA reads as TGCGCCAGCAGCCAACCGACAGGGATGGAGACCCAGTACTTC.

This chain links TRBV7-3 with TRBJ2-1; 13 positions agree with TRBD2. From germline, CDR1 is SGHTA and CDR2 FQGTGA. The CDR3 is made up of 17 amino acids. Unmatched junction bases numbered 4, after V lost 3 bases and J lost 2 bases. This CDR3 is CASSLGLAGQAYNEQFF. CDR3 coding DNA: TGTGCCAGCAGCTTGGGACTAGCGGGACAAGCCTACAATGAGCAGTTCTTC.

V is TRBV11-2 and J is TRBJ2-2; 10 bases map to TRBD1. The CDR3 is 16 residues long. Germline V lookup: CDR1 SGHAT, CDR2 FQNNGV. V lost 6 bases to trimming and J lost 6 bases; unmatched junction nucleotides: 10. The CDR3, as DNA: TGTGCCAGCAGAAGACCGGGACAGGGGAGATCCGGGGAGCTGTTTTTT. Translated: CASRRPGQGRSGELFF.

On this clone itself: Other nucleotide sequences from this sample produce the same CDR3. The rearrangement uses TRBV5-6 and TRBJ1-6; 8 bases line up with TRBD1. This CDR3 contains 15 residues. Trimming cost V 1 base and J 5 bases; bases outside gene matches: 2. Germline V gene lookup returns CDR1 SGHDT and CDR2 YYEEEE. The CDR3 DNA reads TGTGCCAGCAGCTTGAGACAGGGGAATAATTCACCCCTCCACTTT. Amino acids: CASSLRQGNNSPLHF.

This clone has a handful of counts. This rearrangement joins TRBV5-1 to TRBJ2-3; the match to TRBD2 covers 14 bases. V lost 4 bases to trimming and J lost 0 bases; unmatched junction nucleotides: 7. The CDR3 consists of 18 residues. The germline gives CDR1 SGHRS, CDR2 YFSETQ. The CDR3, as DNA: TGCGCCAGCAGCGGCGGACTAGCGGGAGGCCGTAGCACAGATACGCAGTATTTT. This translates into CASSGGLAGGRSTDTQYF.

This chain links TRBV28 with TRBJ2-7, with TRBD2 identical over 7 bases. The CDR3 loop spans 15 amino acids. The V segment lost 2 bases and the J segment 0 bases; nucleotides outside the gene matches: 4. Germline CDR1 is MDHEN and CDR2 is SYDVKM. The CDR3: CASSLRRGFSYEQYF. The CDR3 DNA follows: TGTGCCAGCAGTTTAAGGCGGGGGTTCTCCTACGAGCAGTACTTC. Supplemented by reference TRBV28 and TRBJ2-7, the full variable domain reads DVKVTQSSRYLVKRTGEKVFLECVQDMDHENMFWYRQDPGLGLRLIYFSYDVKMKEKGDIPEGYSVSREKKERFSLILESASTNQTSMYLCASSLRRGFSYEQYFGPGTRLTVT.